The 30 T cell receptor beta chains below come from one sample, sequenced in a study of naive and memory T cell subsets. TCR cDNA received a 3' ligated oligonucleotide that carried a UMI. Amplification of ligated cDNA took four PCR rounds with SP2 and nested alpha and beta constant primers. TCRdb recomputed calls from the 5' RACE reads with MiXCR, one row per CDR3 protein. The sample shows over 45,000 distinct CDR3 sequences, approximately 4.5% of them seen only once. All receptors derive from a female donor in good health.

This clonotype was observed a handful of times. The chain combines TRBV2 with TRBJ2-7; 9 positions agree with TRBD1. Looked up from germline, CDR1 is SNHLY and CDR2 is FYNNEI. V was pared by 5 bases and J by 3 bases, with 8 bases of the junction left unmatched. The CDR3 runs 15 residues. CDR3 nucleotide sequence: TGTGCCAGCAGTCCCGGGACAGGGATCGGCTACGAGCAGTACTTC. The encoded protein is CASSPGTGIGYEQYF. The full variable domain, with the rest looked up from reference TRBV2 and TRBJ2-7, is EPEVTQTPSHQVTQMGQEVILRCVPISNHLYFYWYRQILGQKVEFLVSFYNNEISEKSEIFDDQFSVERPDGSNFTLKIRSTKLEDSAMYFCASSPGTGIGYEQYFGPGTRLTVT.

Many counts were recorded for this clonotype. The rearrangement uses TRBV6-1 and TRBJ1-5; possible D gene TRBD1, 6 bases. The germline CDR1 and CDR2 sequences are MNHNS and SASEGT. Trimming shortened V by 4 bases and J by 0 bases, and 10 bases separated the two germline ends. The CDR3 has 15 residues. CDR3 nucleotides: TGTGCCAGCAGTGCGCAGGGGATTAGCAATCAGCCCCAGCATTTT. This encodes CASSAQGISNQPQHF.

This clonotype was recorded many times. The genes are TRBV12-3 or TRBV12-4 and TRBJ2-1, with 7 bases matching TRBD2. The junction had 6 bases not matched to a gene; V was cut back by 4 bases and J by 0 bases. This CDR3 has 16 residues. CDR3 nucleotides: TGTGCCAGCAGTTCATTAGCGGGTCCCTCCTACAATGAGCAGTTCTTC. Its translation is CASSSLAGPSYNEQFF.

The chain couples TRBV7-8 to TRBJ1-1; no clear D. The germline V and J ends were trimmed by 5 bases and 7 bases, with 17 bases remaining between them. Germline V lookup: CDR1 SGHVS, CDR2 FQNEAQ. CDR3 length: 14 amino acids. In nucleotides, the CDR3 is TGTGCCAGCAGCCCTACCCCCGGTGATGTTGAAGCTTTCTTT. This translates into CASSPTPGDVEAFF.

CDR3: CASHAGYHYEQYF. CDR3 sequence (DNA): TGTGCCAGCCATGCCGGATATCACTACGAGCAGTACTTC. The rearrangement joins TRBV28 to TRBJ2-7; D unresolved. The CDR3 has 13 amino acids. Germline assignment: CDR1 MDHEN and CDR2 SYDVKM. The V end was cut by 8 bases, the J end by 3 bases, with 14 bases between.

This clonotype was observed at least ten times. The chain's CDR3 is CASSGVGGETQYF. CDR3 DNA: TGTGCCAGCAGTGGAGTGGGAGGGGAGACGCAGTATTTT. The chain couples TRBV6-1 to TRBJ2-3, with 7 bases matching TRBD2. V dropped 4 bases and J dropped 9; count of bases not matched to a gene: 7. From germline, CDR1 is MNHNS and CDR2 SASEGT. This CDR3 is 13 amino acids long.

This clonotype appeared a few times. The chain employs TRBV6-6 and TRBJ1-2; 7 bases match TRBD1. The V gene's germline CDR1 is MNHNY and CDR2 SVGAGI (reference sequence). This CDR3 contains 17 residues. With V trimmed by 3 bases and J by 4 bases, 14 bases remained unmatched. The CDR3 reads CASSYTITGEGGYGYTF. CDR3 nucleotides: TGTGCCAGCAGTTATACCATCACAGGGGAAGGAGGCTATGGCTACACCTTC.

This clonotype was recorded many times. This chain connects TRBV18 to TRBJ1-5; TRBD1 might be the D (6 bases). The germline V gene encodes CDR1 KGHSH and CDR2 LQKENI. V was cut by 4 bases and J by 0 bases, with 22 bases left in between. This CDR3 spans 19 amino acids. CDR3 amino acids: CASSLTVARGSNSNQPQHF. The CDR3 nucleotides read TGTGCCAGCTCACTGACGGTCGCCAGGGGATCGAATAGCAATCAGCCCCAGCATTTT.

At least ten counts were recorded for this clonotype. The chain carries TRBV9 and TRBJ2-5; no reliable D call. The CDR3 runs 17 residues. Trimming shortened V by 0 bases and J by 0 bases, and 15 bases separated the two germline ends. CDR1 is SGDLS, CDR2 YYNGEE, per germline. CDR3 nucleotides: TGTGCCAGCAGCGTAGGATATAAGGGCGGCGACCAAGAGACCCAGTACTTC. It encodes CASSVGYKGGDQETQYF.

The chain is built from TRBV4-2 and TRBJ2-7, with 12 bases aligning to TRBD2. Germline CDR1 reads LGHNA; CDR2 reads YNFKEQ. Trimming took 1 base from V and 6 from J; bases not matched to a gene: 4. This CDR3 contains 15 residues. CDR3 sequence (DNA): TGTGCCAGCAGCCAAGGGGCTAGCGGGAGGGTCGAGCAGTACTTC. This gives the protein CASSQGASGRVEQYF.

This clonotype was found a few times. The DNA of the CDR3 is TGTGCCAGCTCACCCCTCCCGGTGAATGAGCAGTTCTTC. Residues: CASSPLPVNEQFF. V and J are TRBV18 and TRBJ2-1; D is undetermined. Trimming pared 3 bases from V and 7 bases from J, leaving 10 bases between. The CDR3 extends over 13 amino acids. The V gene's germline CDR1 is KGHSH and CDR2 LQKENI.

This clonotype was recorded many times. V is TRBV6-2 or TRBV6-3 and J is TRBJ2-3; tentatively, D is TRBD1 (6 bases). Trimming pared 6 bases from V and 0 bases from J, leaving 16 bases between. The CDR3 consists of 16 residues. CDR1 is MNHEY, CDR2 SVGEGT, per germline. The CDR3: CASSPGQFSSTDTQYF. CDR3 in DNA: TGTGCCAGCAGCCCCGGACAGTTTTCTAGCACAGATACGCAGTATTTT.

This rearrangement joins TRBV9 to TRBJ2-4, with 12 nucleotides matching TRBD2. CDR3 length equals 18 residues. After removal of 4 bases from V and 8 bases from J, the junction contained 16 bases not matched to a gene. Per the germline V gene, CDR1 is SGDLS and CDR2 is YYNGEE. CDR3 region: CASSPSTSGRGSPDIQYF. As DNA, the CDR3 is TGTGCCAGCAGCCCGTCGACTAGCGGGAGAGGGAGTCCGGACATTCAGTACTTC.

CDR3 DNA sequence: TGTGCCAGCAGTCGGACCCTAGTCACTACGCAGTATTTT. Translated, it gives CASSRTLVTTQYF. The J gene is TRBJ2-3, the V gene TRBV11-3; D gene ambiguous. Trimming cost V 6 bases and J 8 bases, with 15 bases left between them. Germline values: CDR1 SGHNT, CDR2 YENEEA. The CDR3 extends over 13 amino acids. The entire variable domain, with the rest obtained from reference TRBV11-3 and TRBJ2-3, is as follows: EAGVVQSPRYKIIEKKQPVAFWCNPISGHNTLYWYLQNLGQGPELLIRYENEEAVDDSQLPKDRFSAERLKGVDSTLKIQPAELGDSAVYLCASSRTLVTTQYFGPGTRLTVL.

This clonotype has just a few counts. The chain recombines TRBV5-1 with TRBJ2-1, with D perhaps assigned TRBD1 or TRBD2 (6 bases each). Germline V gene sequence: CDR1 SGHRS, CDR2 YFSETQ. Trimming left V 2 bases short and J 3 bases short, with 15 bases between. CDR3 length: 16 amino acids. CDR3 sequence reads: CASSLGGSLYYNEQFF. CDR3 nucleotides: TGCGCCAGCAGCTTAGGGGGGTCGCTGTACTACAATGAGCAGTTCTTC.

CDR3 nucleotide sequence: TGTGCCAGCAGTTACGGGGGAGAGGGACTAGCGAGCGAGCAGTACTTC. Encoded protein: CASSYGGEGLASEQYF. The chain uses TRBV6-2 or TRBV6-3 and TRBJ2-7; 10 positions match TRBD2. This CDR3 has 16 amino acids. Germline V gene data show CDR1 as MNHEY and CDR2 as SVGEGT. V dropped 2 bases and J dropped 6; count of bases not matched to a gene: 10.

This clonotype was counted many times. The chain employs TRBV27 and TRBJ2-1; 7 bases are shared with TRBD2. V lost 7 bases and J lost 8; bases outside the gene matches: 17. Germline V gene data show CDR1 as MNHEY and CDR2 as SMNVEV (reference sequence). This CDR3 is built from 16 residues. CDR3 sequence reads: CASTNNRLAARDEQFF. The CDR3 region has the DNA TGTGCCAGCACGAACAATCGACTAGCCGCACGGGATGAGCAGTTCTTC.

In its sample, this clonotype was seen many times. J is TRBJ1-5 and V is TRBV10-3; 8 bases line up with TRBD1. Germline V gene lookup returns CDR1 ENHRY and CDR2 SYGVKD. V was clipped by 6 bases and J by 2 bases; unmatched bases: 3. The CDR3 has 14 amino acids. The CDR3 reads CAIRDRVGNQPQHF. CDR3 bases: TGTGCCATCAGGGACAGGGTTGGCAATCAGCCCCAGCATTTT.

This clonotype was detected many times. This chain uses TRBV20-1 with TRBJ2-4, with a weak D call TRBD1 (6 bases). This CDR3 comprises 12 residues. The ends were cut back, 6 bases at V and 8 bases at J, with 14 bases in the middle. Per germline, CDR1 DFQATT and CDR2 SNEGSKA (reference sequence). The chain's CDR3 is CSAPVPGDIQYF. DNA of the CDR3: TGCAGTGCCCCCGTCCCAGGGGACATTCAGTACTTC.

This clonotype was recorded many times. V gene TRBV7-9 combines with J gene TRBJ2-6, with D unclear. The CDR3 spans 15 residues. V lost 0 bases and J lost 0, with 3 bases in between. Germline V CDR1 and CDR2: SEHNR, FQNEAQ (reference sequence). DNA of the CDR3: TGTGCCAGCAGCTTAGCAGTCTCTGGGGCCAACGTCCTGACTTTC. Protein: CASSLAVSGANVLTF.

This clonotype has ten or more counts. The chain employs TRBV29-1 and TRBJ1-2; unclear D gene. This CDR3 region has 13 residues. Per the germline V gene, CDR1 is SQVTM and CDR2 is ANQGSEA. V was clipped by 2 bases and J by 2 bases, with 9 bases between them. This chain's CDR3 is CSVESSGNYGYTF. The CDR3 bases are TGCAGCGTTGAATCCAGCGGAAACTATGGCTACACCTTC. Full variable domain (remainder filled in from reference TRBV29-1 and TRBJ1-2): SAVISQKPSRDICQRGTSLTIQCQVDSQVTMMFWYRQQPGQSLTLIATANQGSEATYESGFVIDKFPISRPNLTFSTLTVSNMSPEDSSIYLCSVESSGNYGYTFGSGTRLTVV.

In this sample, this clonotype turned up a few times. This chain links TRBV12-5 with TRBJ2-3; a possible D gene is TRBD1 (5 bases). This CDR3 is 15 amino acids long. CDR1 is LGHNT and CDR2 is FRNRAP in the germline V gene. Trimming shortened V by 1 base and J by 1 base, and 9 bases separated the two germline ends. CDR3 nucleotide sequence: TGTGCTAGTGGTTTGGGACAGACCCGCACAGATACGCAGTATTTT. Translation: CASGLGQTRTDTQYF.

This clonotype has a count of ten or more. J is TRBJ1-1 and V is TRBV10-1; D is unclear. Deletions cut 11 bases from V and 1 base from J, with 11 bases between. The CDR3 covers 12 residues. Per the germline V gene, CDR1 is WNHNN and CDR2 is SYGVQD (reference sequence). The CDR3 DNA reads as TGCGCCGGACCCCGCCAGAACACTGAAGCTTTCTTT. It is translated as CAGPRQNTEAFF.

At least ten counts were recorded for this clonotype. The chain combines TRBV6-2 or TRBV6-3 with TRBJ2-1, with D perhaps assigned TRBD1 or TRBD2 (6 bases each). V was cut by 0 bases and J by 4 bases, with 16 bases left in between. The CDR3 has 17 amino acids. Germline values: CDR1 MNHEY, CDR2 SVGEGT. The CDR3 loop reads CASSYSGPRGVYNEQFF. As DNA, the CDR3 is TGTGCCAGCAGTTACTCGGGCCCAAGGGGGGTATACAATGAGCAGTTCTTC.

This clonotype has more than one count but fewer than ten. This rearrangement joins TRBV28 to TRBJ2-7; D call uncertain. CDR3 length: 11 amino acids. V was pared by 3 bases and J by 5 bases, with 5 bases between. Germline values: CDR1 MDHEN, CDR2 SYDVKM. The CDR3 is CASSFRHEQYF. The CDR3 DNA reads as TGTGCCAGCAGTTTTCGCCACGAGCAGTACTTC.

Ten or more counts support this clonotype. The chain is built from TRBV14 and TRBJ2-7; 10 nucleotides align to TRBD2. The germline gives CDR1 SGHDN, CDR2 FVKESK. V was pared by 1 base and J by 6 bases, with 6 bases of the junction left unmatched. The CDR3 runs to 15 residues. Here the CDR3 DNA reads TGTGCCAGCAGCCAAGCTTCTAGCGGGAGAGGCGAGCAGTACTTC. Translated: CASSQASSGRGEQYF.

The table lists this clonotype with a few counts. The chain uses TRBV13 and TRBJ2-7, with 12 nucleotides matching TRBD2. This CDR3 region has 19 residues. V shed 5 bases and J 0 bases; nucleotides not matched to a gene: 14. Germline values: CDR1 PRHDT, CDR2 FYEKMQ (reference sequence). The CDR3 DNA is TGTGCCAGCAGCCCAACCTCCTGGGGACTAGCGGGTTCCTCCTACGAGCAGTACTTC. Protein: CASSPTSWGLAGSSYEQYF.

This clonotype was seen ten or more times. CDR3: CASSRGQNTDTQYF. The CDR3 DNA reads TGTGCCAGCTCACGCGGACAGAACACAGATACGCAGTATTTT. The chain is built from TRBV18 and TRBJ2-3; D might be TRBD1 (6 bases). The CDR3 runs to 14 residues. V shed 4 bases and J shed 2 bases, with 10 bases lying between them. The germline CDR1 and CDR2 sequences are KGHSH and LQKENI. Full variable domain (outside the CDR3, taken from reference TRBV18 and TRBJ2-3): NAGVMQNPRHLVRRRGQEARLRCSPMKGHSHVYWYRQLPEEGLKFMVYLQKENIIDESGMPKERFSAEFPKEGPSILRIQQVVRGDSAAYFCASSRGQNTDTQYFGPGTRLTVL.

This clonotype was recorded many times. The V gene is TRBV3-1, the J gene TRBJ2-3; D might be TRBD2 (6 bases). In germline, CDR1 is LGHDT, CDR2 YNNKEL (reference sequence). This CDR3 has 13 amino acids. V shed 6 bases and J shed 3 bases, with 10 bases lying between them. The CDR3 loop reads CASRHGLTDTQYF. The CDR3 nucleotides are TGTGCCAGCAGACACGGACTAACAGATACGCAGTATTTT.

This clonotype occurred many times. The chain is built from TRBV20-1 and TRBJ2-7; D might be TRBD1 (5 bases). The CDR3 consists of 14 residues. The ends were cut back, 5 bases at V and 1 base at J, with 15 bases in the middle. Germline-derived CDR1 and CDR2 are DFQATT and SNEGSKA (reference sequence). In nucleotides, the CDR3 is TGCAGTGCTGGGTACCAGGGTAGGTCCTACGAGCAGTACTTC. Encoded protein: CSAGYQGRSYEQYF.